The entry that follows covers one TCR beta chain sequence. It lacks a known antigen. The record has no base qualities; no much larger clone is one base away. For CDR1 and CDR2, the germline V gene lists SGHNT and YENEEA. From the cysteine through the phenylalanine, the CDR3 covers 16 amino acids. The read is trimmed to its CDR3 DNA, 48 bases read in frame from base 1. Germline trimming: 3 bases from V, 3 bases from J; junction bases outside gene matches: 3. This record belongs to a study of T cells in localized non-small cell lung cancer (dated by TCRdb to about 2020). In the study overall: Comparing tumors with uninvolved tumor-adjacent lungs, the study looked at the T cell repertoires of hundreds of patients with early-stage NSCLC. The cohort was made up of roughly 250 treatment-naive NSCLC patients whose localized lung tumors had been resected. The mean age of the NSCLC patients was under 70 years, with 130 or so men and around 100 women. Overall study outcomes, separate from this receptor: Because of the exploratory design, TCR variables were selected using unadjusted p-values without false-discovery rate correction. Higher blood T cell density associated with longer overall survival, while higher adjacent-lung clonality associated with shorter survival. Multi-region tumor sequencing was not performed, so intratumor heterogeneity could not be excluded. A median of 57 of the top 100 tumor clones were detected in paired uninvolved adjacent lung, and 25 to 35 of these tumor clones were also found among the top 100 clones of the paired uninvolved adjacent lung. The highest T cell clonality was observed in uninvolved tumor-adjacent lung, where clonality exceeded that of tumor, suggesting that antigenic responses were more focused in uninvolved tumor-adjacent lung.

The immunoSEQ Assay was used to sequence TCR beta CDR3 regions from DNA. The authors' pipeline ran thus. T cell density was computed as TCR beta template counts normalized to usable DNA estimated by amplifying housekeeping genes. The preseqR package was used to estimate richness by extrapolating to 400,000 templates for PBMC samples and to 120,000 templates for tissue samples. Clonality was defined by subtracting Pielou's evenness from one. Tissue-enriched TCRs were identified by differential abundance testing using productive amino-acid clonotypes, minimum total count 5 and alpha 0.1. The Jaccard Index and the Morisita Overlap Index were used to quantify repertoire overlap between compartments. GLIPH clustered TCR beta CDR3s with public tetramer-defined viral CDR3s; viral motifs required at least three viral sequences plus V-gene enrichment. TCRdb limited this immuneACCESS table to in-frame rearrangements with V and J called. A share of clones is missing; checked studies link under half to unresolved V genes, and the rest is unexplained. V and J calls and clone size are as listed in that table; D and trimming were resolved from the DNA. In all, the sample holds 550 to 800 clones, and roughly a quarter of those were seen once. Roughly 15% of the sample is taken by the ten largest.

Uninvolved adjacent lung was obtained at least 2 cm from the tumor margin, and the absence of atypia was confirmed by two independent pathologists. At diagnosis, peripheral blood, uninvolved tumor-adjacent lung and tumor were collected and stored as a combination of fresh-frozen and FFPE material. The sequence derives from a woman aged 35 to 70 with stage I squamous cell lung carcinoma. Rearrangement joined TRBV11-3 to TRBJ2-5, with 14 central nucleotides matching TRBD2. Sequences were derived from normal lung tissue next to the tumor, sampled before any cancer treatment. The CDR3 reads CASSLMGLAGEETQYF. The DNA sequence is TGTGCCAGCAGCTTGATGGGACTAGCGGGAGAAGAGACCCAGTACTTC.